Sequencing of this TCR beta chain was carried out in a study of beta chain features in type 1 diabetes. V lost 1 base and J lost 5; bases outside the gene matches: 5. The CDR3 runs to 14 residues. Germline V gene lookup returns CDR1 SGHRS and CDR2 YFSETQ. Sequencing targeted expressed TCRB transcripts, as all isolated RNA had been reverse transcribed. The protocol was immunoSEQ multiplex PCR, while the TCRdb copy is restricted to in-frame clones and leaves out a portion. Of 230,000 or so clones in the sample, under 20% were seen once. Of note for this clone: Its cognate antigen is unknown.

General study findings and limits: There was no resolution here of whether HLA type influences TCRB rearrangement. In all four CD4+ subsets, TCRB CDR3 length was significantly, moderately reduced in type 1 diabetes.

This rearrangement joins TRBV5-1 to TRBJ2-7; the match to TRBD2 covers 8 bases. The sequenced sample consisted of naive CD4+ T cells from blood. The sequence was collected from a man aged 25 to 40 with type 1 diabetes. CDR3 residues: CASSLTSGKDEQYF. DNA for the CDR3: TGCGCCAGCAGCTTGACTAGCGGAAAGGACGAGCAGTACTTC.